This T cell receptor (beta chain) derives from a study of neurological immune-mediated disorders (dated by TCRdb to the late 2010s). In the study overall: Among the 34 multiple sclerosis patients, relapsing-remitting MS accounted for some 30 and secondary progressive MS accounted for 3. The cohort comprised 65 to 75 subjects: approximately 15 HAM/TSP patients, 35 or so multiple sclerosis patients and 20 healthy controls. Longitudinal samples, technical triplicates and paired sorted CD4+ and CD8+ T-cell subsets, alongside PBMC samples, were included among the roughly 110 TCR-beta libraries. Peripheral blood TCR-beta repertoires from patients with HTLV-I-associated myelopathy (HAM/TSP), patients with multiple sclerosis, and healthy controls were compared in the study using UMI-based sequencing.

For the unsorted PBMC libraries, 2 million PBMCs were stored in RNAlater at -80 degrees C until RNA extraction and were used to generate the libraries. The multiple sclerosis patients were enrolled in a US clinical protocol that used magnetic resonance imaging to evaluate disease progression. Peripheral blood was subjected to Ficoll-Hypaque density gradient centrifugation to isolate PBMCs, which were then cryopreserved in liquid nitrogen. The sample holds many counts of this clonotype. Its antigen remains undetermined. Qualities for individual bases were not recorded, and no much larger clone is one base off. The CDR3 runs 16 residues from the cysteine to the phenylalanine. Just the 48-base CDR3 DNA is kept, in frame starting at base 1. Reading the germline V gene (reference sequence) gives CDR1 GTSNPN and CDR2 SVGIG. V and J are trimmed by 3 bases and 4 bases, and the gene matches miss 8 bases of the junction.

To synthesize cDNA, template-switch 5'RACE was performed with a primer carrying a 10-nucleotide random unique molecular identifier so that each TCR transcript was tagged. Each sequencing run produced over 160 million TCR-beta sequences covering 15-18 subjects. Total RNA was extracted with the RNeasy kit. Using the KAPA Real-time Library Amplification kit, TCR-beta VDJ regions were amplified with primers for the TCR constant region and the 5'RACE anchor. A first PCR added sample indexes and Illumina adaptors, after which a second PCR increased the library yield. The roughly 650 bp TCR product was size-selected on a 2% E-gel SizeSelection system after Ampure bead purification. Before pooling, library quality was assessed on a Bioanalyzer, concentration was determined with Qubit, and library quantification was performed with the Kapa Library Quantification kit. An Illumina HiSeq 2500 sequenced the libraries paired-end 2 x 150 bp. To increase sequence diversity, roughly 24-31% phiX was spiked into each library pool. The study's processing was this. The quality-filtered reads were processed with the UMI-based MiGEC pipeline, whose error correction step removed more than 80% of the raw TCR sequences. VDJ genes were aligned to IMGT germline references, and clonotypes were defined by unique CDR3 amino acid sequence plus V-J genes. Clonal expansion, Shannon diversity, and CDR3 relatedness (CalcPairwiseDistances, ClusterSamples) were evaluated with VDJtools, and phylogenetic trees were built with CLCbio workbench. Expanded clones were defined as having at least 8 unique UMIs, based on coefficient-of-variation modelling across technical triplicates. TCRdb trimmed the raw reads at Q25, called clones with MiXCR and kept productive beta chains. Rows are combined by CDR3 protein, so each entry shows the most common genes and DNA. What appears here as the V and J calls and clone size reflects TCRdb's work, not the paper's. The sample table contains tens of thousands of distinct CDR3 sequences; only one count was recorded for about 2.5% of them. The top ten hold roughly 1.2% of the sample.

The paper's findings and limits, for the study overall: Repertoires from 18 of 34 MS patients were grouped by phylogenetic analysis into a cluster of related CDR3 sequences, suggesting a possible repertoire-level signature. TCR clonal expansion was greatest in HAM/TSP patients and smallest in MS patients, who ranked below even healthy controls. The MS cluster showed no association with clinical or MRI features, and the authors stated that larger cohorts are needed. Expanded clones from different subjects shared no identical CDR3 amino acid sequences, which suggests that TCR-beta repertoires were private in all groups.

The sequenced sample was PBMCs. The sequence joins TRBV30 to TRBJ2-1; 11 junctional bases match TRBD2. This TCR came from a woman aged 30 to 39 with multiple sclerosis. The CDR3: CAWRGWGTSGYNEQFF. The DNA sequence reads TGTGCCTGGAGAGGTTGGGGGACTAGCGGATACAATGAGCAGTTCTTC.